Below, 11 T cell receptor beta chains from the same sample are listed, as sequenced in a study of tumor and adjacent non-tumor tissue in lung cancer. The template was RNA from unsorted bulk tissue. More than 3 cm separated this lung sample from the edge of the tumor. A modified ARM-PCR protocol with three rounds of nested PCR amplified TCRbeta. Each CDR3 protein is one row after TCRdb ran MiXCR on the multiplex PCR reads. The data contain 60,000 to 100,000 distinct CDR3 sequences, over 65% of them singletons. The sample was distant non-tumor lung tissue. These TCRs come from a man aged 70-80 years with non-small cell lung cancer.

The chain joins TRBV20-1 to TRBJ2-7, with 12 bases identical to TRBD2. CDR1 DFQATT and CDR2 SNEGSKA come from the germline V gene (reference sequence). This CDR3 contains 15 residues. In DNA, the CDR3 is TGCAATGTTAGAGGAGGACTAGCGGGGACATACGAGCAGTACTTC. The encoded protein is CNVRGGLAGTYEQYF.

Comment on this clonotype: This is likely a read error, given that the CDR3 carries no conserved phenylalanine or tryptophan at its end. The genes are TRBV4-1 and TRBJ2-3; D is perhaps TRBD2 (6 bases). CDR3 length: 17 amino acids. Germline V lookup: CDR1 MGHRA, CDR2 YSYEKL. Trimming took off 1 base at V and 1 base at J, with 15 bases between the two ends. DNA for the CDR3: TGCGCCAGCAGCCAAGGCGGGGAACAGTCTGGCACAGATACGCAGTATTCT. This codes for CASSQGGEQSGTDTQYS.

As to this clonotype: The junction shows a germline mismatch at one end, possibly a read error. This chain links TRBV28 with TRBJ1-2, with D possibly matching TRBD1 (6 bases). There are 17 residues in the CDR3. The germline V gene has CDR1 MDHEN and CDR2 SYDVKM. CDR3 sequence: CASSLYTGMPRNYGCTF. The CDR3 DNA is TGTGCCAGCAGTTTATACACAGGGATGCCTCGTAACTATGGCTGCACCTTC.

The genes are TRBV5-1 and TRBJ2-5; 8 nucleotides align to TRBD1. Germline loops: CDR1 SGHRS, CDR2 YFSETQ. V lost 4 bases, J lost 4 bases, and 6 bases stayed unmatched. The CDR3 length is 14 residues. CDR3 in DNA: TGCGCCAGCAGCCTCCGGACAGGGCGAGAGACCCAGTACTTC. Amino acid sequence: CASSLRTGRETQYF.

With regard to this clonotype: A read error may account for a junction end that differs from germline. The V gene is TRBV11-2, the J gene TRBJ2-5; D may be TRBD1 (6 bases). CDR1 is SGHAT, CDR2 FQNNGV, per germline. The length of the CDR3 is 15 residues. CDR3 in DNA: TGTGCCAGCAGCCCGGGGACAATTGGGCATGAGACCCACTACTTC. As protein: CASSPGTIGHETHYF.

Worth noting for this clonotype: One end of the junction does not line up with germline, which may come from a read error. This chain uses TRBV5-6 with TRBJ1-5, with D tentatively TRBD1 (5 bases). CDR3 size: 14 residues. The germline V gene has CDR1 SGHDT and CDR2 YYEEEE. CDR3 amino acids: CTSSLRDFDQPQHF. The CDR3 DNA is TGTACCAGCAGCTTGAGGGACTTCGATCAGCCCCAGCATTTT.

With respect to this clonotype: Just one base apart from a much larger clone, this may be a read error. V usage is TRBV10-3 and J usage is TRBJ1-2, with a possible D match to TRBD1 (5 bases). Germline assignment: CDR1 ENHRY and CDR2 SYGVKD. The CDR3 has 15 amino acids. V was trimmed by 3 bases and J by 5 bases, leaving 16 bases between them. The CDR3, as DNA: TGTGCCATCAGTGATTCTAGCGGGGACTTTTATGGCTACACCTTC. This encodes CAISDSSGDFYGYTF.

Regarding this clonotype: A read error may account for a junction end that differs from germline. Here the CDR3 DNA reads TGTGTCAGCGGCTTGGGACAATGGGGCGTGAACACTAAAGTTTTCTTT. This translates into CVSGLGQWGVNTKVFF. The chain recombines TRBV11-1 with TRBJ1-1, with D possibly matching TRBD1 (6 bases). Germline loops: CDR1 SGHAT, CDR2 FQDESV (reference sequence). The length of the CDR3 is 16 residues.

This clonotype is a singleton in its sample. The junction departs from the called germline gene at one end, perhaps through a read error. The CDR3 spells CAVRQDSLYNSALHF. In nucleotides, the CDR3 is TGTGCCGTCCGACAGGATAGCCTCTATAATTCAGCCCTCCACTTT. The rearrangement uses TRBV7-8 and TRBJ1-6; the D gene is possibly TRBD1 (6 bases). CDR3 length equals 15 residues. The germline CDR1 and CDR2 sequences are SGHVS and FQNEAQ.

This clonotype counts as medium-sized. The rearrangement uses TRBV11-2 and TRBJ2-3; D possibly matches TRBD1 or TRBD2 (6 bases each). The V gene's germline CDR1 is SGHAT and CDR2 FQNNGV. Trimming removed 3 bases at V and 4 bases at J, with 11 bases between. This CDR3 has 14 residues. The DNA for the CDR3 is TGTGCCAGCAGCTTTTGGGGGGCTTCAGATACGCAGTATTTT. As protein: CASSFWGASDTQYF.

This chain links TRBV4-2 with TRBJ2-3; TRBD1 might be the D (5 bases). The DNA matches TRBJ1-5 better at its end, which makes the J call doubtful. Germline V CDR1 and CDR2: LGHNA, YNFKEQ. There are 16 residues in the CDR3. The CDR3 reads CASSQVSGAAQDTQHF. In DNA, the CDR3 is TGTGCCAGCAGCCAGGTTAGCGGGGCGGCCCAAGATACGCAGCATTTT.